This passage covers 2 T cell receptor beta chains from one sample sequenced in a study of CD8+CD57+ T cells in acquired aplastic anemia. For sequencing, patients were chosen who had shown expansion of CD8+CD57+ cells by flow cytometry. TCR beta VDJ combinations and CDR3 sequences were profiled from genomic DNA. TCRdb reanalysed the reads using MiXCR and keeps one entry per CDR3 protein. The sample has 150,000 to 160,000 distinct CDR3 sequences, roughly 49% seen once; the top ten hold 10% to 15%. Sequencing was done on a sample of sorted CD4+, CD8+, or CD8+CD57+ T cells (not recorded which) from PBMCs. The origin of the receptors is a human donor with aplastic anemia.

The sample holds many counts of this clonotype. The chain uses TRBV7-9 and TRBJ1-2, with TRBD1 matching 10 bases. Germline V lookup: CDR1 SEHNR, CDR2 FQNEAQ (reference sequence). The CDR3 length is 17 residues. Trimming took 0 bases from V and 7 from J; bases not matched to a gene: 11. The CDR3 bases are TGTGCCAGCAGCTTAGCGCCTCGACAGGGGGCGATACGTGGCTACACCTTC. Translating it yields CASSLAPRQGAIRGYTF.

Ten or more counts support this clonotype. The chain is built from TRBV5-1 and TRBJ2-7; D perhaps matches TRBD2 (6 bases). Germline CDR1 SGHRS, CDR2 YFSETQ. The ends were cut back, 0 bases at V and 3 bases at J, with 13 bases in the middle. The CDR3 runs to 15 residues. CDR3 DNA sequence: TGCGCCAGCAGCTTGGGTGGGACGGGGGACTACGAGCAGTACTTC. This translates into CASSLGGTGDYEQYF.